Each of the 28 T cell receptor beta chains below was sequenced from the same sample in a study of T cells in Graves' hyperthyroidism and ophthalmopathy. RNA transcripts provided the source from which TCR beta CDR3 regions were amplified. First-round RT-PCR of the TCR CDR3 relied on the HTBI primer set. From the multiplex PCR reads, TCRdb called clonotypes with MiXCR, one entry per CDR3 protein. The data show about 640,000 distinct CDR3 sequences, over 40% seen once. The sequenced sample was peripheral blood or thyroid tissue (not recorded which). The receptors here all came from an adult man with Graves' disease, either hyperthyroidism or ophthalmopathy (not recorded which).

V usage is TRBV7-2 and J usage is TRBJ2-6; 9 nucleotides line up with TRBD1. The ends lost 5 bases at V and 0 bases at J; junction bases unmatched: 8. Per germline, CDR1 SGHTA and CDR2 FQGNSA. This CDR3 spans 18 amino acids. The CDR3 spells CASSPSGTGYSGANVLTF. Written as DNA, the CDR3 is TGTGCCAGCAGCCCTTCCGGGACAGGGTACTCTGGGGCCAACGTCCTGACTTTC. The variable domain in full, with the rest retrieved from reference TRBV7-2 and TRBJ2-6, is GAGVSQSPSNKVTEKGKDVELRCDPISGHTALYWYRQSLGQGLEFLIYFQGNSAPDKSGLPSDRFSAERTGGSVSTLTIQRTQQEDSAVYLCASSPSGTGYSGANVLTFGAGSRLTVL.

The gene calls are TRBV5-4 and TRBJ2-6; a weak D match, TRBD1 (7 bases). This CDR3 is 17 amino acids long. From germline, CDR1 is SGHNT and CDR2 YYREEE (reference sequence). Trimming stripped 4 bases from V and 2 bases from J, with 16 bases between. CDR3 sequence (DNA): TGTGCCAGCAGCCCTAGACAGGGAGGCGCTGGGGCCAACGTCCTGACTTTC. Amino acid sequence: CASSPRQGGAGANVLTF.

The CDR3: CASSGRTGLSPLHF. The DNA of the CDR3 is TGTGCCAGCAGTGGAAGGACAGGGCTCTCACCCCTCCACTTT. V and J are TRBV25-1 and TRBJ1-6; 8 positions agree with TRBD1. This CDR3 has 14 amino acids. Germline CDR1 is MGHDK and CDR2 is SYGVNS. Trimming removed 4 bases from V and 10 bases from J; junction bases left unmatched: 6.

This clonotype was recorded many times. The genes are TRBV24-1 and TRBJ1-5; TRBD1 agrees at 7 bases. In germline, CDR1 is KGHDR, CDR2 SFDVKD. V was pared by 2 bases and J by 3 bases, with 6 bases of the junction left unmatched. The CDR3 sequence is 16 residues long. CDR3 sequence (DNA): TGTGCCACCAGTGATTCGACAGGGACTTCCAATCAGCCCCAGCATTTT. It specifies CATSDSTGTSNQPQHF.

This clonotype has just a few counts. The chain employs TRBV20-1 and TRBJ1-2, with 10 positions matching TRBD1. Germline loops: CDR1 DFQATT, CDR2 SNEGSKA (reference sequence). The CDR3 consists of 13 residues. V lost 7 bases, J lost 2 bases, and 4 bases stayed unmatched. The CDR3 DNA reads as TGCAGTGTTGGACAGGGGGACAACTATGGCTACACCTTC. Residues: CSVGQGDNYGYTF.

This clonotype occurred a few times. The rearrangement links TRBV7-9 to TRBJ2-2; D not resolved. The V gene's germline CDR1 is SEHNR and CDR2 FQNEAQ (reference sequence). The CDR3 extends over 14 amino acids. Trimming shortened V by 2 bases and J by 2 bases, and 6 bases separated the two germline ends. CDR3 DNA sequence: TGTGCCAGCAGCTTAATGGGAAACACCGGGGAGCTGTTTTTT. Amino acid sequence: CASSLMGNTGELFF.

This clonotype was seen more than once but under ten times. V usage is TRBV20-1 and J usage is TRBJ1-4, with a possible D match to TRBD1 (5 bases). This CDR3 is built from 14 residues. Germline CDR1 is DFQATT and CDR2 is SNEGSKA (reference sequence). Trimming removed 4 bases from V and 8 bases from J, with 17 bases in between. This CDR3 reads CSAITGSRIEKLFF. DNA of the CDR3: TGCAGTGCTATTACAGGCTCCAGGATCGAAAAACTGTTTTTT.

This clonotype has a count of ten or more. The chain links TRBV7-2 to TRBJ2-2, with a possible D match to TRBD1 (5 bases). CDR1 and CDR2 (germline): SGHTA, FQGNSA. The CDR3 sequence is 15 residues long. V dropped 6 bases and J dropped 2 bases, with 13 bases sitting between them. The CDR3 protein is CASSSTTVNTGELFF. Written as DNA, the CDR3 is TGTGCCAGCAGTTCAACGACAGTAAACACCGGGGAGCTGTTTTTT.

The J gene is TRBJ2-2, the V gene TRBV7-9; no clear D. The CDR3 sequence is 14 residues long. Germline V CDR1 and CDR2: SEHNR, FQNEAQ (reference sequence). Trimming took 1 base from V and 2 from J, leaving 5 bases between them. Written as DNA, the CDR3 is TGTGCCAGCAGCTTAGGTTTCAACACCGGGGAGCTGTTTTTT. Encoded protein: CASSLGFNTGELFF.

J is TRBJ1-1 and V is TRBV6-1; tentatively, D is TRBD1 (5 bases). Germline V gene data show CDR1 as MNHNS and CDR2 as SASEGT. The germline V and J ends were trimmed by 5 bases and 8 bases, with 18 bases remaining between them. CDR3 length: 14 amino acids. The CDR3 DNA follows: TGTGCCAGCAGTTCACCAGGGTGGGGACCAGAAGCTTTCTTT. Translated: CASSSPGWGPEAFF.

The chain joins TRBV5-1 to TRBJ2-2; no clear D. The V end lost 2 bases, the J end lost 3 bases, and 11 bases lay between the germline ends. The germline V gene encodes CDR1 SGHRS and CDR2 YFSETQ. The CDR3 spans 15 residues. The CDR3 reads CASSLLAEDTGELFF. The CDR3 DNA sequence: TGCGCCAGCAGCTTATTGGCTGAGGACACCGGGGAGCTGTTTTTT.

This chain joins TRBV14 and TRBJ2-1; D tentatively fits TRBD1 or TRBD2 (5 bases each). Trimming stripped 3 bases from V and 10 bases from J, with 10 bases between. The V gene's germline CDR1 is SGHDN and CDR2 FVKESK. The CDR3 loop spans 12 amino acids. CDR3 bases: TGTGCCAGCAGCCAGAATGGGGACGAGCAGTTCTTC. This encodes CASSQNGDEQFF. Filled out from reference TRBV14 and TRBJ2-1, the complete variable domain reads EAGVTQFPSHSVIEKGQTVTLRCDPISGHDNLYWYRRVMGKEIKFLLHFVKESKQDESGMPNNRFLAERTGGTYSTLKVQPAELEDSGVYFCASSQNGDEQFFGPGTRLTVL.

V and J are TRBV2 and TRBJ2-5; 8 bases agree with TRBD1. The J segment lost 5 bases and the V segment lost 6 bases, leaving 8 bases of the junction unmatched. The CDR3 loop spans 14 amino acids. Germline V gene lookup returns CDR1 SNHLY and CDR2 FYNNEI. DNA for the CDR3: TGTGCCAGCAGCTTTACAGGGGGGAGGGAGACCCAGTACTTC. Protein sequence: CASSFTGGRETQYF.

This clonotype was counted a few times. CDR3 amino acids: CSVGGTADRANTEAFF. CDR3 coding DNA: TGCAGCGTTGGGGGGACAGCCGACAGGGCGAACACTGAAGCTTTCTTT. The V and J genes are TRBV29-1 and TRBJ1-1; TRBD1 aligns across 7 bases. Germline CDR1 SQVTM, CDR2 ANQGSEA. The CDR3 has 16 amino acids. Losses at the gene ends were 4 bases for V and 1 base for J; bases not matched to a gene: 12.

This clonotype was seen just once. This sequence joins TRBV6-5 and TRBJ2-6, with 10 positions matching TRBD2. CDR1 and CDR2 from the germline V gene are MNHEY and SVGAGI. The CDR3 contains 18 residues. V shed 4 bases, J shed 0 bases, and the junction held 6 bases outside the gene matches. The CDR3 DNA is TGTGCCAGCAGTTTCCTAGCGGGGGCCCTCTCTGGGGCCAACGTCCTGACTTTC. Translation: CASSFLAGALSGANVLTF.

This chain connects TRBV9 to TRBJ2-7; 8 bases map to TRBD1. This CDR3 region has 15 residues. Germline assignment: CDR1 SGDLS and CDR2 YYNGEE. Losses at the gene ends were 3 bases for V and 5 bases for J; bases not matched to a gene: 10. The CDR3 DNA reads as TGTGCCAGCAGCGAAACCGGACAGGGCACCGACGAGCAGTACTTC. It translates to CASSETGQGTDEQYF.

The V call is TRBV11-1, the J call TRBJ1-2; no clear D gene. This CDR3 has 13 amino acids. The germline V gene has CDR1 SGHAT and CDR2 FQDESV (reference sequence). Trimming pared 0 bases from V and 6 bases from J, leaving 8 bases between. CDR3 DNA sequence: TGTGCCAGCAGCTTAGCGGCGGGGAATGGCTACACCTTC. Its protein product is CASSLAAGNGYTF. Full variable domain (missing parts from reference TRBV11-1 and TRBJ1-2): EAEVAQSPRYKITEKSQAVAFWCDPISGHATLYWYRQILGQGPELLVQFQDESVVDDSQLPKDRFSAERLKGVDSTLKIQPAELGDSAMYLCASSLAAGNGYTFGSGTRLTVV.

This rearrangement joins TRBV2 to TRBJ1-4, with TRBD1 matching over 8 bases. The V gene end was trimmed by 0 bases and the J gene end by 5 bases; junction bases not matched to a gene: 14. Germline V gene data show CDR1 as SNHLY and CDR2 as FYNNEI. CDR3 length equals 19 residues. The CDR3 nucleotides read TGTGCCAGCAGTGAAGCGCTTCCGTGGGAGGACAGGGAGAATGAAAAACTGTTTTTT. This codes for CASSEALPWEDRENEKLFF.

About this clonotype itself: A much bigger clone sits one base away, suggesting this may be a read error. The chain uses TRBV7-9 and TRBJ1-1, with unresolved D. This CDR3 has 14 amino acids. V shed 11 bases and J shed 1 base, with 17 bases lying between them. CDR1 and CDR2 (germline): SEHNR, FQNEAQ (reference sequence). CDR3 DNA sequence: TGTGCCGGCGCGCGGTCGAGGGAGAACACTGAAGCTTTCTTT. This gives the protein CAGARSRENTEAFF. The full variable domain, its missing parts supplied by reference TRBV7-9 and TRBJ1-1, is DTGVSQNPRHKITKRGQNVTFRCDPISEHNRLYWYRQTLGQGPEFLTYFQNEAQLEKSRLLSDRFSAERPKGSFSTLEIQRTEQGDSAMYLCAGARSRENTEAFFGQGTRLTVV.

This clonotype was detected a few times. The chain is built from TRBV20-1 and TRBJ1-5, with D perhaps TRBD1 (5 bases). The germline V gene has CDR1 DFQATT and CDR2 SNEGSKA (reference sequence). Trimming left V 4 bases short and J 1 base short, with 11 bases between. There are 14 residues in the CDR3. CDR3 nucleotide sequence: TGCAGTGCTAAAGGACACGGGAGCAATCAGCCCCAGCATTTT. The encoded protein is CSAKGHGSNQPQHF.

The count of this clonotype is one. One junction end disagrees with the germline gene, perhaps due to a read error. The rearrangement links TRBV2 to TRBJ2-6; 9 positions match TRBD2. The CDR3 runs 16 residues. The V gene's germline CDR1 is SNHLY and CDR2 FYNNEI. The CDR3: CATSDGGRAGANVLTF. The DNA for the CDR3 is TGTGCCACCAGTGACGGCGGGAGGGCTGGGGCCAACGTCCTGACTTTC.

The chain has TRBV13 and TRBJ1-6; D is uncertain. In germline, CDR1 is PRHDT, CDR2 FYEKMQ (reference sequence). V was shortened by 5 bases and J by 9 bases, with 20 bases between the two germline ends. This CDR3 comprises 16 residues. The CDR3 protein is CASSPDPEVGSSPLHF. The CDR3, as DNA: TGTGCCAGCAGCCCGGACCCCGAAGTCGGGAGTTCACCCCTCCACTTT.

The sample holds many counts of this clonotype. This chain connects TRBV7-9 to TRBJ1-1; possibly TRBD1 for D (5 bases). V was cut by 5 bases and J by 3 bases, with 13 bases left in between. The CDR3 consists of 14 residues. Germline lookup yields CDR1 SEHNR and CDR2 FQNEAQ (reference sequence). The chain's CDR3 is CASSRIMGDTEAFF. As DNA, the CDR3 is TGTGCCAGCAGCCGTATCATGGGGGACACTGAAGCTTTCTTT.

This clonotype was recorded a few times. This CDR3 reads CASRLTGRDQPQHF. In DNA form, the CDR3 reads TGTGCCAGCAGGTTGACAGGGAGAGATCAGCCCCAGCATTTT. V and J are TRBV28 and TRBJ1-5, with 7 bases identical to TRBD1. The CDR3 consists of 14 residues. The germline V gene has CDR1 MDHEN and CDR2 SYDVKM. V was clipped by 6 bases and J by 5 bases; unmatched bases: 7.

The chain uses TRBV24-1 and TRBJ1-5; 7 nucleotides match TRBD1. This CDR3 comprises 12 residues. After removal of 3 bases from V and 12 bases from J, the junction contained 4 bases not matched to a gene. Germline CDR1 reads KGHDR; CDR2 reads SFDVKD. The CDR3 sequence is CATSDPGTDQHF. CDR3 bases: TGTGCCACCAGTGATCCCGGGACAGACCAGCATTTT.

Turning to this clonotype: A much more abundant neighbour one base away suggests this may be a read error. Likely a read error: the CDR3 ends without its conserved phenylalanine or tryptophan. The chain couples TRBV7-6 to TRBJ1-5, with 8 bases that match TRBD1. CDR3 length: 13 amino acids. Trimming cost V 6 bases and J 6 bases; bases outside gene matches: 4. Germline CDR1 and CDR2: SGHVS and FNYEAQ. In DNA form, the CDR3 reads TGTGCCAGCAGTATGGACAGGGTTCAGCCCCAGCATCTT. This gives the protein CASSMDRVQPQHL.

V gene TRBV20-1 combines with J gene TRBJ2-7; D perhaps matches TRBD2 (6 bases). CDR1 is DFQATT, CDR2 SNEGSKA, per germline (reference sequence). Trimming removed 6 bases at V and 3 bases at J, with 15 bases between. The CDR3 spans 13 residues. The CDR3 loop is CSAGTAYLYEQYF. The DNA for the CDR3 is TGCAGTGCCGGGACTGCTTATCTCTACGAGCAGTACTTC.

This clonotype has only a few counts. V and J are TRBV20-1 and TRBJ1-3, with 8 bases matching TRBD1. The CDR3 sequence is 16 residues long. From germline, CDR1 is DFQATT and CDR2 SNEGSKA (reference sequence). With V trimmed by 5 bases and J by 0 bases, 9 bases remained unmatched. For the CDR3, the DNA is TGCAGTGCTTTCCGGGACAGGCTTTCCTCTGGAAACACCATATATTTT. It encodes CSAFRDRLSSGNTIYF.